This TCR beta chain was sequenced in a study of identical twins. Notes on the study in general: Excess twin sharing in beta out-of-frame sequences was weaker.

Germline values: CDR1 SQVTM, CDR2 ANQGSEA. The CDR3 runs 13 residues. This clonotype was found many times. Antigen specificity is unknown. One entry per CDR3 protein, called by TCRdb with MiXCR from the 5' RACE reads. The table records a few hundred thousand distinct CDR3 sequences, roughly 8.7% of them present only once. The data were also submitted as part of a second study, on yellow fever vaccine responses in identical twins.

The source is a woman under 30 in good health. What was sequenced was CD8+ T cells sorted from blood. This chain uses TRBV29-1 with TRBJ2-1, with a possible D match to TRBD2 (6 bases). The CDR3 DNA follows: TGCTCCATAACCGGCGGGAACTACAATGAGCAGTTCTTC. Translated: CSITGGNYNEQFF.